The 32 T cell receptor beta chains given below trace back to one sample, sequenced in a study of CD8+CD57+ T cells in acquired aplastic anemia. The template for TCR beta VDJ and CDR3 sequence profiling was genomic DNA. TCRdb fed the reads into MiXCR, producing one record per CDR3 protein. The profile shows about 220,000 distinct CDR3 sequences, approximately 35% of them singletons. Source material: sorted CD4+, CD8+, or CD8+CD57+ T cells (not recorded which) from PBMCs. These receptor sequences come from a human donor in good health, serving as a control.

There are many counts of this clonotype. The chain recombines TRBV9 with TRBJ2-7, with TRBD2 identical over 8 bases. Germline V CDR1 and CDR2: SGDLS, YYNGEE. The CDR3 is made up of 14 amino acids. With 3 bases clipped from V and 3 bases from J, the junction kept 5 bases outside the gene matches. The DNA for the CDR3 is TGTGCCAGCAGCGAGGACCGGGGGGGCTACGAGCAGTACTTC. Translated, it gives CASSEDRGGYEQYF.

The rearrangement links TRBV7-2 to TRBJ2-7; TRBD1 aligns across 7 bases. The V segment lost 4 bases and the J segment 3 bases; nucleotides outside the gene matches: 6. The CDR3 length is 14 residues. Germline lookup yields CDR1 SGHTA and CDR2 FQGNSA. The CDR3 nucleotides read TGTGCCAGCAGCTGGGACAGTCGTATCTACGAGCAGTACTTC. This translates into CASSWDSRIYEQYF.

This clonotype was counted only a few times. This chain links TRBV4-1 with TRBJ1-1, with D unresolved. In germline, CDR1 is MGHRA, CDR2 YSYEKL. The length of the CDR3 is 14 residues. V was shortened by 6 bases and J by 7 bases, with 18 bases between the two germline ends. In nucleotides, the CDR3 is TGCGCCAGCAGAGGGCTAGAACACGATAATGAAGCTTTCTTT. This sequence encodes CASRGLEHDNEAFF.

This clonotype was counted between two and nine times. This chain uses TRBV11-2 with TRBJ1-2; D is undetermined. CDR1 is SGHAT, CDR2 FQNNGV, per germline. The CDR3 runs 16 residues. Trimming pared 0 bases from V and 5 bases from J, leaving 16 bases between. CDR3 sequence reads: CASSLDGDRAGYGYTF. CDR3 nucleotide sequence: TGTGCCAGCAGCTTAGACGGAGACCGGGCGGGGTATGGCTACACCTTC.

The V gene is TRBV10-3, the J gene TRBJ2-3; tentative D call: TRBD2 (6 bases). V was trimmed by 5 bases and J by 4 bases, leaving 10 bases between them. The CDR3 covers 13 residues. Germline values: CDR1 ENHRY, CDR2 SYGVKD. The CDR3 is CAISFGGSDTQYF. In nucleotides, the CDR3 is TGTGCCATCAGTTTTGGGGGGTCAGATACGCAGTATTTT.

This clonotype was seen ten or more times. The chain links TRBV15 to TRBJ1-2; no clear D gene. The CDR3 extends over 15 amino acids. In germline, CDR1 is LNHNV, CDR2 YYDKDF (reference sequence). V was pared by 3 bases and J by 1 base, with 12 bases between. CDR3 nucleotide sequence: TGTGCCACCAGCAGGTTCGGCGGAGTTAACTATGGCTACACCTTC. Protein sequence: CATSRFGGVNYGYTF.

This clonotype was detected ten times or more. This chain joins TRBV5-1 and TRBJ2-3; 8 bases line up with TRBD1. Germline V lookup: CDR1 SGHRS, CDR2 YFSETQ. Germline trimming cut 4 bases from V and 8 bases from J; bases unmatched to any gene: 9. CDR3 length equals 14 residues. The CDR3 loop reads CASSPQGQGGTQYF. In DNA form, the CDR3 reads TGCGCCAGCAGCCCGCAAGGACAGGGAGGTACGCAGTATTTT.

This clonotype was counted at least ten times. In DNA, the CDR3 is TGCGCCAGCAGCTTGGCGTCGGGCGGAGCAGAGACCCAGTACTTC. Encoded protein: CASSLASGGAETQYF. V is TRBV5-1 and J is TRBJ2-5; D is ambiguous. The CDR3 loop spans 15 amino acids. Germline CDR1 and CDR2: SGHRS and YFSETQ. V lost 0 bases and J lost 4, with 13 bases in between.

The sample holds a few counts of this clonotype. CDR3 protein: CASSLTHNQPQHF. The CDR3 DNA sequence: TGTGCCAGCAGCTTAACCCATAATCAGCCCCAGCATTTT. This chain joins TRBV7-3 and TRBJ1-5; no clear D. Germline V gene sequence: CDR1 SGHTA, CDR2 FQGTGA. V shed 0 bases and J shed 4 bases, with 4 bases lying between them. There are 13 residues in the CDR3.

This clonotype came up many times. The CDR3 DNA sequence: TGTGCCAGTAGTACTATTCCGGGACAGGGACGGACTGAAGCTTTCTTT. Its translation: CASSTIPGQGRTEAFF. This chain connects TRBV19 to TRBJ1-1, with 9 bases that match TRBD1. V lost 4 bases to trimming and J lost 5 bases; unmatched junction nucleotides: 11. This CDR3 spans 16 amino acids. Germline loops: CDR1 LNHDA, CDR2 SQIVND (reference sequence). Full variable domain (remainder filled in from reference TRBV19 and TRBJ1-1): DGGITQSPKYLFRKEGQNVTLSCEQNLNHDAMYWYRQDPGQGLRLIYYSQIVNDFQKGDIAEGYSVSREKKESFPLTVTSAQKNPTAFYLCASSTIPGQGRTEAFFGQGTRLTVV.

As for this clonotype: A much bigger clone sits one base away, suggesting this may be a read error. This sequence joins TRBV3-1 and TRBJ1-2; tentative D call: TRBD1 (6 bases). This CDR3 has 12 amino acids. Germline assignment: CDR1 LGHDT and CDR2 YNNKEL (reference sequence). CDR3 coding DNA: TGTGTCAGCAGCCAGGGGAGGCATGGCTACACCTTC. This gives the protein CVSSQGRHGYTF.

The rearrangement uses TRBV15 and TRBJ1-6, with D hard to call. There are 15 residues in the CDR3. Germline V gene lookup returns CDR1 LNHNV and CDR2 YYDKDF (reference sequence). Trimming shortened V by 1 base and J by 3 bases, and 7 bases separated the two germline ends. This CDR3 is CATSRGALYNSPLHF. The CDR3 region has the DNA TGTGCCACCAGCAGAGGGGCCCTCTATAATTCACCCCTCCACTTT.

The chain joins TRBV5-1 to TRBJ2-3; D unresolved. V was pared by 0 bases and J by 0 bases, with 8 bases between. The germline CDR1 and CDR2 sequences are SGHRS and YFSETQ. This CDR3 contains 15 residues. The CDR3 reads CASSLERPSTDTQYF. Here the CDR3 DNA reads TGCGCCAGCAGCTTGGAACGGCCGAGCACAGATACGCAGTATTTT.

This clonotype was recorded at least ten times. The rearrangement uses TRBV2 and TRBJ1-6; the D is unclear. From germline, CDR1 is SNHLY and CDR2 FYNNEI. The CDR3 contains 14 residues. With 8 bases removed from V and 6 bases from J, the gap between germline ends came to 14 bases. CDR3 in DNA: TGTGCCAGCGGGCCGATAGGACCTAATTCACCCCTCCACTTT. Translated, it gives CASGPIGPNSPLHF.

The chain couples TRBV10-3 to TRBJ1-6; D gene uncertain. Germline loops: CDR1 ENHRY, CDR2 SYGVKD. The CDR3 is 12 amino acids. V was shortened by 3 bases and J by 9 bases, with 6 bases between the two germline ends. This CDR3 is CAISELGSPLHF. The CDR3 bases are TGTGCCATCAGTGAACTCGGTTCACCCCTCCACTTT.

This clonotype was counted a few times. This chain joins TRBV5-1 and TRBJ2-1; D may be TRBD2 (5 bases). Trimming pared 3 bases from V and 0 bases from J, leaving 10 bases between. This CDR3 has 15 amino acids. Germline assignment: CDR1 SGHRS and CDR2 YFSETQ. In DNA form, the CDR3 reads TGCGCCAGCAGCTCGTCAAGCGGCTCCTACAATGAGCAGTTCTTC. This sequence encodes CASSSSSGSYNEQFF. The variable domain in full, with the rest retrieved from reference TRBV5-1 and TRBJ2-1, is KAGVTQTPRYLIKTRGQQVTLSCSPISGHRSVSWYQQTPGQGLQFLFEYFSETQRNKGNFPGRFSGRQFSNSRSEMNVSTLELGDSALYLCASSSSSGSYNEQFFGPGTRLTVL.

This chain joins TRBV18 and TRBJ1-1; possible D gene TRBD1, 6 bases. The CDR3 length is 13 residues. V shed 2 bases and J shed 7 bases, with 11 bases lying between them. CDR1 is KGHSH, CDR2 LQKENI, per germline. The chain's CDR3 is CASSPIKQGEAFF. The DNA of the CDR3 is TGTGCCAGCTCACCAATAAAACAGGGTGAAGCTTTCTTT. The complete variable domain, with remaining parts taken from reference TRBV18 and TRBJ1-1, reads NAGVMQNPRHLVRRRGQEARLRCSPMKGHSHVYWYRQLPEEGLKFMVYLQKENIIDESGMPKERFSAEFPKEGPSILRIQQVVRGDSAAYFCASSPIKQGEAFFGQGTRLTVV.

A note on this clonotype: At one of its ends the junction is not consistent with the germline gene, which may arise from a read error. This CDR3 reads CARSLVSVGWTNYGYTF. CDR3 bases: TGTGCCCGCAGCTTAGTTAGTGTGGGCTGGACTAACTATGGCTACACCTTC. This chain links TRBV7-8 with TRBJ1-2; D remains ambiguous. Looked up from germline, CDR1 is SGHVS and CDR2 is FQNEAQ. The CDR3 is made up of 17 amino acids.

The chain is built from TRBV24-1 and TRBJ1-1, with TRBD1 identical over 10 bases. The CDR3 is made up of 17 amino acids. V lost 2 bases to trimming and J lost 4 bases; unmatched junction nucleotides: 9. The germline V gene has CDR1 KGHDR and CDR2 SFDVKD. This CDR3 reads CATSDSPTGTGATEAFF. In DNA, the CDR3 is TGTGCCACCAGTGATTCACCGACCGGGACAGGGGCCACTGAAGCTTTCTTT.

This clonotype came up many times. The chain carries TRBV4-3 and TRBJ2-7; the D is unclear. The V end lost 3 bases, the J end lost 3 bases, and 15 bases lay between the germline ends. Germline V gives CDR1 LGHNA, CDR2 YSLEER. The CDR3 length is 15 residues. CDR3 coding DNA: TGCGCCAGCAGCCACAGAGCGACAACCCTCTACGAGCAGTACTTC. Protein: CASSHRATTLYEQYF.

This clonotype was recorded at least ten times. The chain recombines TRBV13 with TRBJ2-7, with 7 nucleotides matching TRBD1. Trimming at V came to 5 bases and at J to 3 bases, leaving 10 bases not matched to a gene. Germline V gene lookup returns CDR1 PRHDT and CDR2 FYEKMQ (reference sequence). This CDR3 region has 15 residues. The CDR3 loop reads CASSRTQGYSYEQYF. The CDR3 coding sequence is TGTGCCAGCAGCCGAACACAGGGGTACAGCTACGAGCAGTACTTC.

A word on this clonotype: One base away lies a much larger clone, so this may be a sequencing read error. The genes are TRBV2 and TRBJ1-2; TRBD1 aligns across 7 bases. The CDR3 has 14 amino acids. Germline CDR1 reads SNHLY; CDR2 reads FYNNEI. Losses at the gene ends were 6 bases for V and 7 bases for J; bases not matched to a gene: 11. The CDR3 DNA follows: TGTGCCAGCAGCCGTTGGGACAGAGACGGTGGCTACACCTTC. Protein sequence: CASSRWDRDGGYTF.

The chain uses TRBV20-1 and TRBJ2-1, with 9 bases that match TRBD2. Germline V CDR1 and CDR2: DFQATT, SNEGSKA (reference sequence). The CDR3 spans 14 residues. V lost 2 bases, J lost 4 bases, and 3 bases stayed unmatched. CDR3 region: CSARSSGEYNEQFF. CDR3 in DNA: TGCAGTGCTAGATCTAGCGGGGAGTACAATGAGCAGTTCTTC.

The DNA of the CDR3 is TGTGCCAGCAGCTTTGGCAGGGGTGGTTTTTATTTATACGAGCAGTACTTC. This translates into CASSFGRGGFYLYEQYF. V is TRBV7-9 and J is TRBJ2-7; D is perhaps TRBD1 (6 bases). V lost 3 bases and J 4 bases, leaving 22 bases between the germline ends. This CDR3 has 17 residues. Germline V gene lookup returns CDR1 SEHNR and CDR2 FQNEAQ (reference sequence).

To note about this clonotype: This CDR3 fails to terminate in the conserved phenylalanine or tryptophan, so it likely reflects a read error. It is unclear where the CDR3 begins or ends on the DNA, so no DNA is shown, and the CDR3 is as TCRdb lists it. The chain uses TRBV10-3 and TRBJ1-1. The CDR3 length equals 9 residues, ends included. The germline gives CDR1 ENHRY, CDR2 SYGVKD. CDR3: CAISESASG.

There are many counts of this clonotype. The V gene is TRBV15, the J gene TRBJ2-5; perhaps TRBD2 as D (6 bases). The CDR3 loop spans 16 amino acids. CDR1 and CDR2 (germline): LNHNV, YYDKDF (reference sequence). V dropped 1 base and J dropped 5 bases, with 17 bases sitting between them. The CDR3 reads CATSRGQGGSRETQYF. The DNA for the CDR3 is TGTGCCACCAGCAGAGGACAAGGAGGGAGCCGGGAGACCCAGTACTTC.

This clonotype was counted many times. The CDR3 DNA reads as TGTGCCAGTAGTTTGACCGGGACTAGCGTCTACGAGCAGTACTTC. It encodes CASSLTGTSVYEQYF. The genes are TRBV19 and TRBJ2-7, with 10 bases identical to TRBD2. V lost 5 bases to trimming and J lost 3 bases; unmatched junction nucleotides: 7. The CDR3 is made up of 15 amino acids. CDR1 and CDR2 from the germline V gene are LNHDA and SQIVND (reference sequence). Variable domain in full (rest from reference TRBV19 and TRBJ2-7): DGGITQSPKYLFRKEGQNVTLSCEQNLNHDAMYWYRQDPGQGLRLIYYSQIVNDFQKGDIAEGYSVSREKKESFPLTVTSAQKNPTAFYLCASSLTGTSVYEQYFGPGTRLTVT.

The chain combines TRBV20-1 with TRBJ1-1; 8 nucleotides align to TRBD1. The CDR3 has 14 amino acids. CDR1 and CDR2 (germline): DFQATT, SNEGSKA (reference sequence). The junction had 4 bases not matched to a gene; V was cut back by 1 base and J by 3 bases. CDR3 sequence reads: CSARGDRFDTEAFF. In nucleotides, the CDR3 is TGCAGTGCTAGAGGGGACAGGTTCGACACTGAAGCTTTCTTT.

At least ten counts were recorded for this clonotype. This chain links TRBV4-1 with TRBJ1-2, with TRBD1 as a possible D gene (5 bases). The CDR3 extends over 13 amino acids. V gave up 0 bases and J gave up 5 bases, with 7 bases separating them. The germline V gene has CDR1 MGHRA and CDR2 YSYEKL. CDR3 sequence: CASSQDGAYGYTF. CDR3 nucleotides: TGCGCCAGCAGCCAAGATGGGGCTTATGGCTACACCTTC.

This chain joins TRBV5-1 and TRBJ2-2; D is ambiguous. The CDR3 covers 13 residues. V was pared by 3 bases and J by 6 bases, with 9 bases between. The germline gives CDR1 SGHRS, CDR2 YFSETQ. CDR3 in amino acids: CASSSSESGELFF. CDR3 nucleotides: TGCGCCAGCAGCTCATCTGAGTCCGGGGAGCTGTTTTTT. Filled out from reference TRBV5-1 and TRBJ2-2, the complete variable domain reads KAGVTQTPRYLIKTRGQQVTLSCSPISGHRSVSWYQQTPGQGLQFLFEYFSETQRNKGNFPGRFSGRQFSNSRSEMNVSTLELGDSALYLCASSSSESGELFFGEGSRLTVL.

Of note for this clonotype: One junction end does not reproduce the germline sequence, and a read error may be involved. The gene calls are TRBV9 and TRBJ2-2; possibly TRBD1 or TRBD2 for D (5 bases each). The CDR3 contains 15 residues. CDR1 and CDR2 from the germline V gene are SGDLS and YYNGEE. CDR3 nucleotide sequence: TGTGCCAGCAGCCCCCAGGTGCATGGGACCGGGGAGCTGGTTTTT. This translates into CASSPQVHGTGELVF.

The table lists this clonotype with many counts. The chain joins TRBV4-1 to TRBJ1-2, with D tentatively TRBD1 (5 bases). This CDR3 is built from 14 residues. V dropped 1 base and J dropped 4 bases, with 10 bases sitting between them. CDR1 MGHRA and CDR2 YSYEKL come from the germline V gene. The CDR3 reads CASSQGGVGYGYTF. The CDR3 DNA is TGCGCCAGCAGCCAAGGGGGGGTAGGCTATGGCTACACCTTC.